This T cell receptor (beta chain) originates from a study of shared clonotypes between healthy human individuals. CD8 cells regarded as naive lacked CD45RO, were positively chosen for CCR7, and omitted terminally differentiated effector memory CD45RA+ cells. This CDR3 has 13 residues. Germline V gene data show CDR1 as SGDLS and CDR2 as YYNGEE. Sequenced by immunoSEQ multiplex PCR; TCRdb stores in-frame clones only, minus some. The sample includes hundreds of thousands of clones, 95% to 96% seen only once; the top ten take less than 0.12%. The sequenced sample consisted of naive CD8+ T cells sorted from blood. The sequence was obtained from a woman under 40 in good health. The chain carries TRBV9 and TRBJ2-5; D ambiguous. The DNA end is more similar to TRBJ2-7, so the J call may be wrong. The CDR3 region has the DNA TGTGCCAGCAGCCCCCCCCGCTCCTACGAGCAGTACTTC. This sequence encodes CASSPPRSYEQYF.